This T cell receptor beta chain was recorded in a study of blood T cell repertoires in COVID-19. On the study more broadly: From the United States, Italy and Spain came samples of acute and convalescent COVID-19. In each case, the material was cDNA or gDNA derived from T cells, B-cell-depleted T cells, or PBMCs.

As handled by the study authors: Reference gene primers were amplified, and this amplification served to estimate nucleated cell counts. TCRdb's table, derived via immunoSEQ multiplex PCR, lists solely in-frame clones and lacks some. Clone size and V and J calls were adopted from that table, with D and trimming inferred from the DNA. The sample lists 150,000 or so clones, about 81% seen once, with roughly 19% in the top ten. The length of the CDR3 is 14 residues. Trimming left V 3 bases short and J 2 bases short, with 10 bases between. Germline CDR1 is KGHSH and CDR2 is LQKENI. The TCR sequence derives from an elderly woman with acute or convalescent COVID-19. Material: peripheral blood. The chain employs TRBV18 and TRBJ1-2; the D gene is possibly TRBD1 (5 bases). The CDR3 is CASSPSGENYGYTF. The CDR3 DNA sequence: TGTGCCAGCTCACCCTCGGGGGAGAACTATGGCTACACCTTC.